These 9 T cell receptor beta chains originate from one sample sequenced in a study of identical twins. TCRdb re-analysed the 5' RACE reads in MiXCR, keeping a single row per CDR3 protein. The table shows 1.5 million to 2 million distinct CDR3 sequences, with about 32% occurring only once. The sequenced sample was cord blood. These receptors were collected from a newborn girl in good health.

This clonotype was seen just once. CDR3 sequence: CASSLVQGSSYTF. The CDR3 DNA follows: TGTGCCAGCAGTTTAGTCCAGGGATCGAGCTACACCTTC. The gene calls are TRBV27 and TRBJ1-2; a weak D match, TRBD1 (5 bases). Per the germline V gene, CDR1 is MNHEY and CDR2 is SMNVEV (reference sequence). The CDR3 is made up of 13 amino acids. The V gene lost 2 bases and the J gene lost 9 bases, with 13 bases spanning the gap.

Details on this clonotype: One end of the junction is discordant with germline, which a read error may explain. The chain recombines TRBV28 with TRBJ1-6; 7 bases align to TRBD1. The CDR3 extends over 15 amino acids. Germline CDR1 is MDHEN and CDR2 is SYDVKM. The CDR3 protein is CTSSLWTGYNSPLHF. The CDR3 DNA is TGTACCAGCAGTTTATGGACAGGTTATAATTCACCCCTCCACTTT.

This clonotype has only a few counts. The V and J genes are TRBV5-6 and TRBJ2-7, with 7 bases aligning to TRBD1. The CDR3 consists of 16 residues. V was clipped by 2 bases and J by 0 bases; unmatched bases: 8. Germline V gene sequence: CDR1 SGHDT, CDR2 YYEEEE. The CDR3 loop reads CASSFVGQAISYEQYF. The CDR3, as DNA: TGTGCCAGCAGCTTCGTCGGACAGGCGATCTCCTACGAGCAGTACTTC.

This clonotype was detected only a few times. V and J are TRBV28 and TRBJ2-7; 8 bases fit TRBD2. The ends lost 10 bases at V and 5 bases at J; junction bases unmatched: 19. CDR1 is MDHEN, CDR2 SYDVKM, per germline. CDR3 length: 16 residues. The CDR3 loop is CATHISSGGLRNEQYF. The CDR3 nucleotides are TGTGCCACTCACATCAGTTCGGGGGGGCTTCGGAACGAGCAGTACTTC.

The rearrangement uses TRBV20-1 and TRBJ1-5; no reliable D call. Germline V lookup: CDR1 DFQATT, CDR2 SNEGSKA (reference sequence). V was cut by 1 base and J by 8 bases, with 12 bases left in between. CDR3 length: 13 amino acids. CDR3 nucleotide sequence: TGCAGTGCTAGAGTGGTATCTAGCAAGCCCCAGCATTTT. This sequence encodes CSARVVSSKPQHF.

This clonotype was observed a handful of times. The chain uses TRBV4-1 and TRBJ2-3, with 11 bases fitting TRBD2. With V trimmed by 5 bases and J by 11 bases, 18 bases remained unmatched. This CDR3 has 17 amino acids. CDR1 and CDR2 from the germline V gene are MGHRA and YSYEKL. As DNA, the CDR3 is TGCGCCAGCAGCAACAGACTAGCGGGGCCTTCTGAATTGATGCAGTATTTT. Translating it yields CASSNRLAGPSELMQYF.

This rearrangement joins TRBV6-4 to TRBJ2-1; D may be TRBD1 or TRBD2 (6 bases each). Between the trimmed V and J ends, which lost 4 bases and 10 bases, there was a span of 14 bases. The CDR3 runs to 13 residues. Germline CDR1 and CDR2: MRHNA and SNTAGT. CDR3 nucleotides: TGTGCCAGCAGTGCAGGGGCGGGATACGAGCAGTTCTTC. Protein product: CASSAGAGYEQFF.

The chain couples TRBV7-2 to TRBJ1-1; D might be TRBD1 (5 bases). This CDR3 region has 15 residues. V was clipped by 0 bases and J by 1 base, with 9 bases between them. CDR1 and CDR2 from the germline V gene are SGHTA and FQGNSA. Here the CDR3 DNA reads TGTGCCAGCAGCTTAGCCCAAACAGGGAACACTGAAGCTTTCTTT. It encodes CASSLAQTGNTEAFF.

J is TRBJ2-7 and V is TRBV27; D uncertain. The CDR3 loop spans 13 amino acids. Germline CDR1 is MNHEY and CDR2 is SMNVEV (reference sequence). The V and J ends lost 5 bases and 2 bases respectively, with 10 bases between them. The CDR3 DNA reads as TGTGCCAGCAGTCCCTTTCGGACCTACGAGCAGTACTTC. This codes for CASSPFRTYEQYF.